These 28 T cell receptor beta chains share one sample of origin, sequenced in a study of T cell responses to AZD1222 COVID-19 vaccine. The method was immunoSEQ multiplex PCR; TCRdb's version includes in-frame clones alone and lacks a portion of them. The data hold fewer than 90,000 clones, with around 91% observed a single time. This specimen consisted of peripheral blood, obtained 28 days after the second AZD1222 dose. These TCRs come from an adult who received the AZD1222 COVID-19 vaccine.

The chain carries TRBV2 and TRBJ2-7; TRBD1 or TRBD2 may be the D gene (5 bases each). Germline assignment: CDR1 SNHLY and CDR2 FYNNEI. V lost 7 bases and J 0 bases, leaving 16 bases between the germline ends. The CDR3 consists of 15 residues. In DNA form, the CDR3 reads TGTGCCAGCAACCCGGGACCCATCAGCTCCTACGAGCAGTACTTC. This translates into CASNPGPISSYEQYF.

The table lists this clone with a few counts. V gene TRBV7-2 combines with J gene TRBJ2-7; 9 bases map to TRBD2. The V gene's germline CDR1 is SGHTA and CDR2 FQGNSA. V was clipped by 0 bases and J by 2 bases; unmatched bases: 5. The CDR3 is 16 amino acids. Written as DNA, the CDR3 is TGTGCCAGCAGCTTAGCGAGGACTAGCGTTGCCTACGAGCAGTACTTC. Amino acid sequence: CASSLARTSVAYEQYF.

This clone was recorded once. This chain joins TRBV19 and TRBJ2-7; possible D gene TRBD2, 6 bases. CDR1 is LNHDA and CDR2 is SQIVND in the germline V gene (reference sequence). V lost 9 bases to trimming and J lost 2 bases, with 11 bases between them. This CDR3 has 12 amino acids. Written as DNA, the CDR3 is TGTGCCAGCTCGGGGGTTACCTACGAGCAGTACTTC. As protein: CASSGVTYEQYF.

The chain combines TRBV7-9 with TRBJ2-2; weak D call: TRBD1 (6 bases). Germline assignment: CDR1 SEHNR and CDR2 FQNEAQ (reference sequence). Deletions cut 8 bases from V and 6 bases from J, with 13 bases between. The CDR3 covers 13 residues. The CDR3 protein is CASSNRDPGELFF. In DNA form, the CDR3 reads TGTGCCAGCTCCAACAGGGACCCCGGGGAGCTGTTTTTT.

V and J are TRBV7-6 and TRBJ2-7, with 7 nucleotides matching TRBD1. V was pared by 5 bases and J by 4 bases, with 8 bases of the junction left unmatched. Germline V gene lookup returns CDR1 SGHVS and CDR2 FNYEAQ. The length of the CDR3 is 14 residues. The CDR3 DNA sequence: TGTGCCAGCAGCGGGACAGTTTCAGTTTACGAGCAGTACTTC. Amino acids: CASSGTVSVYEQYF.

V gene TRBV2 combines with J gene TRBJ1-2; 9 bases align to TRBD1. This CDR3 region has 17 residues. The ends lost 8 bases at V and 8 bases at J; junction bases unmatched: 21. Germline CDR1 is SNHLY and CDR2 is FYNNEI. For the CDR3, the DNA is TGTGCCAGCTTTATGTGGATTAATGGGACAGGGTCGAGAGGCTACACCTTC. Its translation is CASFMWINGTGSRGYTF.

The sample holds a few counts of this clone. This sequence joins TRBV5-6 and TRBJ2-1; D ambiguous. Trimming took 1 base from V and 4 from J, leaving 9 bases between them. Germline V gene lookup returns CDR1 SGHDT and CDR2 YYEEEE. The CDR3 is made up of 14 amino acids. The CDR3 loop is CASSLISGYNEQFF. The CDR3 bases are TGTGCCAGCAGCTTGATTTCCGGGTACAATGAGCAGTTCTTC.

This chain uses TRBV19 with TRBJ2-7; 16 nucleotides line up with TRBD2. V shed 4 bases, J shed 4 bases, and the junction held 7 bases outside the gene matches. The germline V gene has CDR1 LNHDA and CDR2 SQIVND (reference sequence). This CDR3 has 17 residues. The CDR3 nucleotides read TGTGCCAGTAGTACAACGGGACTAGCGGGGGGGGCATACGAGCAGTACTTC. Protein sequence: CASSTTGLAGGAYEQYF.

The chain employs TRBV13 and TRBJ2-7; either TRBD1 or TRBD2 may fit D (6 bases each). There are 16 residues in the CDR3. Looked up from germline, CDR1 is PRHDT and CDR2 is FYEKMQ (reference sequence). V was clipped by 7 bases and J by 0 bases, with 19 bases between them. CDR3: CASTPPGGLSSYEQYF. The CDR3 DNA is TGTGCCAGCACTCCCCCCGGGGGCCTGAGCTCCTACGAGCAGTACTTC.

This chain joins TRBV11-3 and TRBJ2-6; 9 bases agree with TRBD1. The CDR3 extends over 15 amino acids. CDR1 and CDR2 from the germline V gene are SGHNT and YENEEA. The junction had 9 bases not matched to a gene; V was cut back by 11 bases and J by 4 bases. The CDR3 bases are TGTGCCGTTGAGGGACAGGGTACCGGGGCCAACGTCCTGACTTTC. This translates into CAVEGQGTGANVLTF.

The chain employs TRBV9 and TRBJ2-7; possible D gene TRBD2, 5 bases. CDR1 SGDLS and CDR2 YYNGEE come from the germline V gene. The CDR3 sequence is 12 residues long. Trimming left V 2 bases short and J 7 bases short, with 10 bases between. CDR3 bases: TGTGCCAGCAGCGTCGACTACGGTGAGCAGTACTTC. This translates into CASSVDYGEQYF.

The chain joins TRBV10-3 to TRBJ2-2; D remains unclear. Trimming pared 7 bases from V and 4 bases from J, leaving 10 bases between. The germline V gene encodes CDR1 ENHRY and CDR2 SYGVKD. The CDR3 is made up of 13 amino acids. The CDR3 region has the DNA TGTGCCATCAAATCCGTGTTCACCGGGGAGCTGTTTTTT. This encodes CAIKSVFTGELFF.

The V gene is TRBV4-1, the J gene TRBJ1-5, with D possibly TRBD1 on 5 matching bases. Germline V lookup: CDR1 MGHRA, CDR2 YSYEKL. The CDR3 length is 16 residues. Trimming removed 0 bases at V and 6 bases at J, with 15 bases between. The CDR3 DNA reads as TGCGCCAGCAGCCAAGAACAGGCGGGGGGTTTTCAGCCCCAGCATTTT. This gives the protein CASSQEQAGGFQPQHF.

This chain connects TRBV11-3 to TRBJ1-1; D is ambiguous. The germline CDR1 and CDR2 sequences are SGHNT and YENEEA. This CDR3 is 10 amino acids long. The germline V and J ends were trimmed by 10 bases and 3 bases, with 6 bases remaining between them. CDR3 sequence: CATGDTEAFF. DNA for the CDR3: TGTGCCACTGGAGACACTGAAGCTTTCTTT.

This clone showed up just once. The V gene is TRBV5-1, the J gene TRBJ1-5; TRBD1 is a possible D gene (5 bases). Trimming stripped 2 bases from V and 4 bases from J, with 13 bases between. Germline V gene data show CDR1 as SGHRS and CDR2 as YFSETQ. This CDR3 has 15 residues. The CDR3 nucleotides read TGCGCCAGCAGCTTCCGGGGGGAGGATAATCAGCCCCAGCATTTT. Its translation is CASSFRGEDNQPQHF.

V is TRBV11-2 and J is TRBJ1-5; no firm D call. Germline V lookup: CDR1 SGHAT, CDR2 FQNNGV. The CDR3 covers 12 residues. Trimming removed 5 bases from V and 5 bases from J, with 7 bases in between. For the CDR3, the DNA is TGTGCCAGCAGCCTGTCGTATCAGCCCCAGCATTTT. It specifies CASSLSYQPQHF.

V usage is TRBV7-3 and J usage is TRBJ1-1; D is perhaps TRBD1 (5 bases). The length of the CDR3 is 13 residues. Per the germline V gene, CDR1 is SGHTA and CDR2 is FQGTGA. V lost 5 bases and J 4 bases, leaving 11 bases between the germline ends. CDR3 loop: CASSPRGGTEAFF. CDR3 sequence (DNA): TGTGCCAGCAGCCCTAGGGGAGGCACTGAAGCTTTCTTT.

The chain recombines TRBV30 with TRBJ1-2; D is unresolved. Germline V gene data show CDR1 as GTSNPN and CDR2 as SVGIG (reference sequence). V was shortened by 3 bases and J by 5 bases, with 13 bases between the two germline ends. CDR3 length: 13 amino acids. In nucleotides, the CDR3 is TGTGCCTGGAGCCCCGACGCCCGTTATGGCTACACCTTC. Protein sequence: CAWSPDARYGYTF.

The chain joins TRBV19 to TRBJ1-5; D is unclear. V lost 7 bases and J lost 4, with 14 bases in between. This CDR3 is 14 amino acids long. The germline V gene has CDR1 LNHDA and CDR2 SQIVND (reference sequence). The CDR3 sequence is CASKTGSGNQPQHF. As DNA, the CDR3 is TGTGCCAGTAAAACGGGGTCGGGGAATCAGCCCCAGCATTTT. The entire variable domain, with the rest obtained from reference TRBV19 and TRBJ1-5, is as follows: DGGITQSPKYLFRKEGQNVTLSCEQNLNHDAMYWYRQDPGQGLRLIYYSQIVNDFQKGDIAEGYSVSREKKESFPLTVTSAQKNPTAFYLCASKTGSGNQPQHFGDGTRLSIL.

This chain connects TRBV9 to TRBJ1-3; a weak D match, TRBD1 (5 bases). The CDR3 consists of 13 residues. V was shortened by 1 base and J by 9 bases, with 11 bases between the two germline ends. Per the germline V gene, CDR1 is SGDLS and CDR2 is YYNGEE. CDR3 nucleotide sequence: TGTGCCAGCAGCGTACGGATCGGGGGCACCATATATTTT. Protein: CASSVRIGGTIYF.

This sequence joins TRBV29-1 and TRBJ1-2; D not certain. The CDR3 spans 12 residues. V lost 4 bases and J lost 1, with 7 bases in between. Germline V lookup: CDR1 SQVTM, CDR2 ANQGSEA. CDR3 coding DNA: TGCAGCGTTGGAACAAATAACTATGGCTACACCTTC. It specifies CSVGTNNYGYTF.

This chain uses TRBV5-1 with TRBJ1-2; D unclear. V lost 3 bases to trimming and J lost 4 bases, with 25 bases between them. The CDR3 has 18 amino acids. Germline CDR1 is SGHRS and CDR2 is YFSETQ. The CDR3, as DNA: TGCGCCAGCAGCTCCCCGGACTCGTACAAAAGTGGATCCTATGGCTACACCTTC. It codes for CASSSPDSYKSGSYGYTF.

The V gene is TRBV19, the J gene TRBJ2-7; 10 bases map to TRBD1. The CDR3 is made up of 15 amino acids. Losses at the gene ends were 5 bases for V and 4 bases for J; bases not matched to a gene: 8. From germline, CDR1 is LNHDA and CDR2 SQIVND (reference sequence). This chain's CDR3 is CASSRPGTGVYEQYF. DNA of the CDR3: TGTGCCAGTAGTCGACCCGGGACAGGGGTTTACGAGCAGTACTTC.

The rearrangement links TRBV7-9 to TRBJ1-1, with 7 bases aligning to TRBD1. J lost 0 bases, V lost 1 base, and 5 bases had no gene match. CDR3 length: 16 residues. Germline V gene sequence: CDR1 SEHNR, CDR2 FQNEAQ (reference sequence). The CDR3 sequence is CASSLGVQGMNTEAFF. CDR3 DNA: TGTGCCAGCAGCTTAGGAGTACAGGGGATGAACACTGAAGCTTTCTTT.

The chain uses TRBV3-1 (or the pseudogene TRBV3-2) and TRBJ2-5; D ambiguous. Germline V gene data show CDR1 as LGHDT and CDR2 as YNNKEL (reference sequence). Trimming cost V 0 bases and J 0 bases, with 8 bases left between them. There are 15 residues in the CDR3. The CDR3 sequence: CASSQEARHQETQYF. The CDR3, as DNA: TGTGCCAGCAGCCAAGAAGCCAGGCACCAAGAGACCCAGTACTTC.

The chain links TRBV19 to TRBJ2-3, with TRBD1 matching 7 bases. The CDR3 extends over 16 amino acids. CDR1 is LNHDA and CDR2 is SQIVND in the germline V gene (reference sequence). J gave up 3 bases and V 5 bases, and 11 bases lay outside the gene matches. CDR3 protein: CASSAIRQGGTDTQYF. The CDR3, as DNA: TGTGCCAGTAGTGCTATAAGACAGGGCGGGACAGATACGCAGTATTTT.

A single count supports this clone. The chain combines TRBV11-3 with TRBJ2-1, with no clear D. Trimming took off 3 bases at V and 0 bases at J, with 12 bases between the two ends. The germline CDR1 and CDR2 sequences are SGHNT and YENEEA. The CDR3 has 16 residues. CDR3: CASSLMGYSSYNEQFF. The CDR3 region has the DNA TGTGCCAGCAGCTTGATGGGTTACAGCTCCTACAATGAGCAGTTCTTC.

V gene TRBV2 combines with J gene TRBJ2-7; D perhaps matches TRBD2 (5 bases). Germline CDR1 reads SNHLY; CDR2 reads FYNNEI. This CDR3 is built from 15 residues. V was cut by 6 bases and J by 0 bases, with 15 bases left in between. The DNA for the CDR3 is TGTGCCAGCAGACTCGGCCTAGCAGGCTCCTACGAGCAGTACTTC. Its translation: CASRLGLAGSYEQYF.